Listed here are 21 T cell receptor beta chains from one sample, sequenced in a study of beta chain features in type 1 diabetes. Overall study results and limits: Type 1 diabetes patients showed a moderate but significant shortening of TCRB CDR3s in all four CD4+ subsets.

These TCRs are of unknown antigen specificity. The study reverse transcribed the entire isolated RNA, so it sequenced expressed TCRB transcripts. Profiling relied on immunoSEQ multiplex PCR, and the TCRdb table lists in-frame clones only, not all of them. The sample includes more than 300,000 clones, 8.5% to 10% of them seen just once. The specimen sequenced was central memory CD4+ T cells from blood. These receptors all stem from a man younger than 45 with type 1 diabetes.

This clone was seen a handful of times. The chain employs TRBV6-6 and TRBJ1-1; no definite D call. This CDR3 has 11 residues. Per germline, CDR1 MNHNY and CDR2 SVGAGI (reference sequence). V dropped 8 bases and J dropped 2 bases, with 6 bases sitting between them. The CDR3 region is CASHLNTEAFF. As DNA, the CDR3 is TGTGCCAGCCACCTAAACACTGAAGCTTTCTTT.

V is TRBV4-2 and J is TRBJ1-4, with D maybe TRBD1 (5 bases). With 6 bases removed from V and 6 bases from J, the gap between germline ends came to 11 bases. This CDR3 spans 13 amino acids. CDR1 and CDR2 (germline): LGHNA, YNFKEQ. The CDR3 sequence is CASSLWGDEKLFF. CDR3 nucleotides: TGTGCCAGCAGTCTATGGGGCGATGAAAAACTGTTTTTT.

In this sample, this clone turned up a few times. This sequence joins TRBV28 and TRBJ1-5; 7 bases line up with TRBD1. Germline CDR1 and CDR2: MDHEN and SYDVKM. The trim removed 7 bases at V and 2 bases at J, leaving 5 bases unmatched. The CDR3 spans 14 residues. This chain's CDR3 is CASTIGQGNQPQHF. The CDR3 region has the DNA TGTGCCAGCACCATAGGACAGGGCAATCAGCCCCAGCATTTT.

This clone was detected only a few times. The chain employs TRBV5-8 and TRBJ2-7; weak D call: TRBD1 (6 bases). This CDR3 comprises 14 residues. Germline CDR1 reads SGHTS; CDR2 reads YDEGEE. V lost 1 base, J lost 2 bases, and 10 bases lay in between. The CDR3 nucleotides read TGTGCCAGCAGCTTGTACCAGGGGACCTACGAGCAGTACTTC. Protein: CASSLYQGTYEQYF.

This clone was seen many times. The J gene is TRBJ2-2, the V gene TRBV14, with D possibly being TRBD1 (6 bases). Germline lookup yields CDR1 SGHDN and CDR2 FVKESK. This CDR3 has 16 residues. Trimming pared 2 bases from V and 1 base from J, leaving 11 bases between. In DNA, the CDR3 is TGTGCCAGCAGCCAATTCCTGGGACAGAACACCGGGGAGCTGTTTTTT. Translation gives CASSQFLGQNTGELFF.

The chain links TRBV18 to TRBJ2-5, with TRBD2 as a possible D gene (6 bases). CDR3 length equals 15 residues. V shed 1 base and J shed 0 bases, with 9 bases lying between them. Germline loops: CDR1 KGHSH, CDR2 LQKENI. The CDR3 DNA reads TGTGCCAGCTCACCACAGGAGGGAGACCAAGAGACCCAGTACTTC. Protein sequence: CASSPQEGDQETQYF.

The rearrangement uses TRBV11-2 and TRBJ1-3; no clear D gene. The V end was cut by 5 bases, the J end by 1 base, with 12 bases between. This CDR3 region has 15 residues. Germline values: CDR1 SGHAT, CDR2 FQNNGV. CDR3 protein: CASSPRGDSGNTIYF. The CDR3 DNA reads as TGTGCCAGCAGCCCGCGGGGAGATTCTGGAAACACCATATATTTT.

A few counts support this clone. DNA for the CDR3: TGTGCCAGCTCACAGGACAGGGTAGATGGAGTTCCCCAGCATTTT. This translates into CASSQDRVDGVPQHF. The chain has TRBV18 and TRBJ1-5, with TRBD1 matching over 8 bases. Germline V gives CDR1 KGHSH, CDR2 LQKENI. This CDR3 contains 15 residues. V was pared by 4 bases and J by 10 bases, with 12 bases of the junction left unmatched.

This clone was found a few times. The chain combines TRBV28 with TRBJ2-2, with TRBD1 matching 7 bases. V shed 3 bases and J 1 base; nucleotides not matched to a gene: 2. Germline V gene lookup returns CDR1 MDHEN and CDR2 SYDVKM. The CDR3 has 15 amino acids. CDR3 in amino acids: CASSLAGGNTGELFF. CDR3 DNA: TGTGCCAGCAGTTTGGCAGGGGGGAACACCGGGGAGCTGTTTTTT.

The chain links TRBV11-2 to TRBJ2-5; 9 bases fit TRBD1. Looked up from germline, CDR1 is SGHAT and CDR2 is FQNNGV. The CDR3 has 14 residues. J lost 11 bases, V lost 4 bases, and 11 bases had no gene match. The CDR3 DNA reads TGTGCCAGCAGCTCTATGACAGGGGGTCCTGAGCAGTACTTC. It yields the protein CASSSMTGGPEQYF.

V and J are TRBV10-1 and TRBJ1-1, with D perhaps TRBD1 (5 bases). Trimming shortened V by 6 bases and J by 5 bases, and 13 bases separated the two germline ends. CDR1 and CDR2 (germline): WNHNN, SYGVQD (reference sequence). CDR3 length: 13 amino acids. The DNA of the CDR3 is TGCGCCAGCAGAGGGGATTCGGGAACTGAAGCTTTCTTT. Translating gives CASRGDSGTEAFF.

The chain has TRBV27 and TRBJ2-6, with TRBD1 matching over 9 bases. This CDR3 is built from 22 residues. Germline loops: CDR1 MNHEY, CDR2 SMNVEV (reference sequence). The trim removed 3 bases at V and 0 bases at J, leaving 18 bases unmatched. The CDR3 region is CASSLMAYSSDRGNSGANVLTF. CDR3 bases: TGTGCCAGCAGTTTGATGGCTTATTCCAGTGACAGGGGGAACTCTGGGGCCAACGTCCTGACTTTC. Combining the CDR3 with reference TRBV27 and TRBJ2-6 gives the whole variable domain EAQVTQNPRYLITVTGKKLTVTCSQNMNHEYMSWYRQDPGLGLRQIYYSMNVEVTDKGDVPEGYKVSRKEKRNFPLILESPSPNQTSLYFCASSLMAYSSDRGNSGANVLTFGAGSRLTVL.

This clone appeared many times. V usage is TRBV5-1 and J usage is TRBJ2-7; perhaps TRBD2 as D (6 bases). Deletions cut 5 bases from V and 6 bases from J, with 18 bases between. This CDR3 has 14 amino acids. The germline V gene encodes CDR1 SGHRS and CDR2 YFSETQ. CDR3 sequence: CASSMGLATTEQYF. As DNA, the CDR3 is TGCGCCAGCAGTATGGGGCTAGCGACCACCGAGCAGTACTTC.

In this sample, this clone turned up a few times. The chain uses TRBV9 and TRBJ2-3; no clear D gene. CDR1 and CDR2 (germline): SGDLS, YYNGEE. CDR3 length: 11 amino acids. The V end was cut by 4 bases, the J end by 5 bases, with 5 bases between. The CDR3 DNA reads TGTGCCAGCAGCATAAGAGATACGCAGTATTTT. As protein: CASSIRDTQYF.

The rearrangement uses TRBV6-1 and TRBJ1-3; D ambiguous. V dropped 8 bases and J dropped 0 bases, with 11 bases sitting between them. This CDR3 has 14 amino acids. The germline V gene has CDR1 MNHNS and CDR2 SASEGT. This CDR3 is CASDTSGSGNTIYF. The CDR3, as DNA: TGTGCCAGCGATACCTCGGGCTCTGGAAACACCATATATTTT.

There are a few counts of this clone. The chain carries TRBV6-5 and TRBJ1-1, with unresolved D. This CDR3 has 13 amino acids. Germline V gene lookup returns CDR1 MNHEY and CDR2 SVGAGI. The V end lost 8 bases, the J end lost 6 bases, and 16 bases lay between the germline ends. CDR3 region: CASGREFYAEAFF. As DNA, the CDR3 is TGTGCCAGCGGTAGGGAGTTTTACGCTGAAGCTTTCTTT.

This chain connects TRBV4-1 to TRBJ1-5; 8 nucleotides match TRBD1. CDR3 size: 15 residues. Germline V CDR1 and CDR2: MGHRA, YSYEKL. The V and J ends lost 4 bases and 6 bases, in that order; junction bases with no gene match: 8. The CDR3 DNA sequence: TGCGCCAGCAGCCTAGACAGGGGCATGGGTCAGCCCCAGCATTTT. It codes for CASSLDRGMGQPQHF.

This clone was observed a few times. The rearrangement uses TRBV30 and TRBJ2-5; 7 positions agree with TRBD2. V was pared by 4 bases and J by 5 bases, with 7 bases of the junction left unmatched. CDR1 GTSNPN and CDR2 SVGIG come from the germline V gene (reference sequence). CDR3 size: 13 residues. CDR3 amino acids: CAWNSLASETQYF. CDR3 in DNA: TGTGCCTGGAATTCACTAGCGTCGGAGACCCAGTACTTC.

The rearrangement joins TRBV9 to TRBJ2-1; TRBD2 agrees at 9 bases. Germline V gene data show CDR1 as SGDLS and CDR2 as YYNGEE. V was pared by 4 bases and J by 4 bases, with 3 bases of the junction left unmatched. The CDR3 spans 14 residues. The CDR3 nucleotides read TGTGCCAGCAGCAAGACTAGCGGTTACAATGAGCAGTTCTTC. Protein sequence: CASSKTSGYNEQFF.

This chain connects TRBV18 to TRBJ2-7, with TRBD1 as a possible D gene (5 bases). Between the trimmed V and J ends, which lost 4 bases and 2 bases, there was a span of 15 bases. Germline values: CDR1 KGHSH, CDR2 LQKENI. The CDR3 extends over 15 amino acids. CDR3 sequence reads: CASSLFRESAYEQYF. Here the CDR3 DNA reads TGTGCCAGCTCACTATTCAGGGAATCTGCCTACGAGCAGTACTTC.

The sample holds a few counts of this clone. The chain combines TRBV7-2 with TRBJ1-1; D is uncertain. Deletions cut 5 bases from V and 3 bases from J, with 10 bases between. CDR3 length: 13 amino acids. Germline assignment: CDR1 SGHTA and CDR2 FQGNSA. The DNA of the CDR3 is TGTGCCAGCAGCCCCTTGGGTTACACTGAAGCTTTCTTT. Residues: CASSPLGYTEAFF.